This is a list of T cell receptor beta chains from one sample in a study of T cells in Graves' hyperthyroidism and ophthalmopathy. TCRdb fed the multiplex PCR reads into MiXCR, producing one record per CDR3 protein. Here the sample spans 620,000 or so distinct CDR3 sequences, more than 14% being singletons. The sequenced material came from blood. These TCRs come from a woman aged 45-65 years with Graves' ophthalmopathy. Each CDR3 is given with its conserved first and last residue.

TRBV7-6	TRBJ2-7	CASSLRDAPIYEQYF
TRBV5-1	TRBJ2-2	CASSYGSGMVRTGELFF
TRBV6-1	TRBJ2-2	CAGSPNTGELFF
TRBV29-1	TRBJ2-5	CSVEMLGQRQETQYF
TRBV18	TRBJ1-2	CASSPKSLDILDYGYTF
TRBV19	TRBJ2-3	CASKAVGLVNTQYF
TRBV20-1	TRBJ2-5	CSARGDRSPETQYF
TRBV20-1	TRBJ2-1	CSARDRVPRRNYNEQFF
TRBV2	TRBJ1-6	CASSTDRGGSPLHF
TRBV11-3	TRBJ2-5	CVSSLNSGTIAETQYF
TRBV29-1	TRBJ2-1	CSVGLAGDAYNEQFF
TRBV5-6	TRBJ2-1	CASSRTGMGSPYNEQFF
TRBV20-1	TRBJ2-7	CSGTRGTRDEQYF
TRBV5-1	TRBJ2-1	CASSSGLAGVGGDEQFF
TRBV2	TRBJ2-5	CASSDPSGTQETQYF
TRBV19	TRBJ2-1	CASSGSRGHNEQFF
TRBV28	TRBJ2-3	CASSFGILSTDTQYF
TRBV7-8	TRBJ2-2	CASSFEREVYTGELFF
TRBV5-1	TRBJ2-5	CASSLVAGLKETQYF
TRBV5-1	TRBJ2-7	CASSLDVSYEQYF
TRBV5-1	TRBJ2-1	CASSLALRANNNEQFF
TRBV7-2	TRBJ2-3	CASSRKETRFSDTQYF
TRBV7-9	TRBJ2-2	CASSELRLAENTGELFF
TRBV5-1	TRBJ2-7	CASSLPATGGSGEQYF
TRBV7-2	TRBJ1-6	CVSSLNLGSPLHF
TRBV6-6	TRBJ1-5	CASSYDRGLDQPQHF
TRBV20-1	TRBJ2-5	CSARVSGREETQYF
TRBV27	TRBJ2-1	CASSLPGLAGVEQFF
TRBV7-2	TRBJ1-1	CASSLQWTEAFF
TRBV19	TRBJ1-1	CASSSKDRASMNTEAFF
TRBV28	TRBJ2-4	CASIEGNIQYF
TRBV28	TRBJ1-5	CASSYLSYRTGGQPQHF
TRBV24-1	TRBJ2-2	CATSDIPNTGELFF
TRBV9	TRBJ1-6	CASSVVGDRSSPLHF
TRBV2	TRBJ2-7	CASSESLEDSSYEQYF
TRBV20-1	TRBJ1-1	CSARVSLGRTEAFF
TRBV27	TRBJ2-1	CASSFVGGGEQFF